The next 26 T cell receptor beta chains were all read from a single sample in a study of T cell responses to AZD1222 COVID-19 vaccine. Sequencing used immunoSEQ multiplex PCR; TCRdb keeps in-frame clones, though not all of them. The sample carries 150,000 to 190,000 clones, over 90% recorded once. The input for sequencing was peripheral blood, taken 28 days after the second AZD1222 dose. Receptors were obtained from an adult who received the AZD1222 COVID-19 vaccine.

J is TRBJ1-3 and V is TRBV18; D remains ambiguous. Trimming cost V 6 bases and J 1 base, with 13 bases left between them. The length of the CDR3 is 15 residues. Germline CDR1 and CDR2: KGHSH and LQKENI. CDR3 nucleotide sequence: TGTGCCAGCTCCCCGCGGGCTCAATCTGGAAACACCATATATTTT. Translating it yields CASSPRAQSGNTIYF.

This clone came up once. The CDR3 DNA sequence: TGCGCCAGCAGCTCCGGGACAGGGGGCTTAAAGGGGACCCAGTACTTC. Its protein is CASSSGTGGLKGTQYF. V is TRBV5-1 and J is TRBJ2-5; 12 bases align to TRBD1. The CDR3 is 16 amino acids. V trimming: 3 bases; J trimming: 7 bases; junction bases outside the gene matches: 10. Germline V CDR1 and CDR2: SGHRS, YFSETQ.

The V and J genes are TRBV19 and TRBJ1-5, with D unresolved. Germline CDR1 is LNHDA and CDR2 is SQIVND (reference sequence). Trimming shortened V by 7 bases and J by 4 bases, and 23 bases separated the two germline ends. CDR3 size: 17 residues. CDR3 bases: TGTGCCAGTAACAGTGGACTGGGAGGCGGGTGGAATCAGCCCCAGCATTTT. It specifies CASNSGLGGGWNQPQHF. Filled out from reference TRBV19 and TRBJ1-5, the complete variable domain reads DGGITQSPKYLFRKEGQNVTLSCEQNLNHDAMYWYRQDPGQGLRLIYYSQIVNDFQKGDIAEGYSVSREKKESFPLTVTSAQKNPTAFYLCASNSGLGGGWNQPQHFGDGTRLSIL.

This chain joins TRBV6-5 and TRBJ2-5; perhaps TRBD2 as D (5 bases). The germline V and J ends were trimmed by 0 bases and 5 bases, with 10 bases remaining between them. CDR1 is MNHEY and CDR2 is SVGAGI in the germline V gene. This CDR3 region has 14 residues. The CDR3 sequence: CASSYSSGSETQYF. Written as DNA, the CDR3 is TGTGCCAGCAGTTACTCTTCGGGATCTGAGACCCAGTACTTC.

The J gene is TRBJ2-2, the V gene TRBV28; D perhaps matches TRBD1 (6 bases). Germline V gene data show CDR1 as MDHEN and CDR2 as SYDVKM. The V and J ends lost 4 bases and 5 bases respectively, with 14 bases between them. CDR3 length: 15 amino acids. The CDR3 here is CASSSHRVLTGELFF. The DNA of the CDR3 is TGTGCCAGCAGTTCCCACAGGGTATTAACCGGGGAGCTGTTTTTT.

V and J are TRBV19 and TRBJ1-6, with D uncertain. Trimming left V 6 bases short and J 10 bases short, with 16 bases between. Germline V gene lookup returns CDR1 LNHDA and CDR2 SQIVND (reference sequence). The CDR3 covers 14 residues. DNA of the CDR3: TGTGCCAGTAGCGTATTGAACTTGGGATCACCCCTCCACTTT. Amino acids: CASSVLNLGSPLHF.

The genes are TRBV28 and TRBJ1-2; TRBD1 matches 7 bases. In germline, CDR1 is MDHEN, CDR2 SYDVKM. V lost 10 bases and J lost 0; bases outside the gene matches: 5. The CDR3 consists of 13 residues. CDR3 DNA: TGTGCCACCACGGGACAGCCTAACTATGGCTACACCTTC. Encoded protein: CATTGQPNYGYTF.

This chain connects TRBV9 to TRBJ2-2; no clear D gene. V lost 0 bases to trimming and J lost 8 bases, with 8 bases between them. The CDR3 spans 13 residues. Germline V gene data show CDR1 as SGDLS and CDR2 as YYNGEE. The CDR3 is CASSVDGPGELFF. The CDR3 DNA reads TGTGCCAGCAGCGTAGACGGACCGGGGGAGCTGTTTTTT. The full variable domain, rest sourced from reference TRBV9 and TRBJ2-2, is DSGVTQTPKHLITATGQRVTLRCSPRSGDLSVYWYQQSLDQGLQFLIQYYNGEERAKGNILERFSAQQFPDLHSELNLSSLELGDSALYFCASSVDGPGELFFGEGSRLTVL.

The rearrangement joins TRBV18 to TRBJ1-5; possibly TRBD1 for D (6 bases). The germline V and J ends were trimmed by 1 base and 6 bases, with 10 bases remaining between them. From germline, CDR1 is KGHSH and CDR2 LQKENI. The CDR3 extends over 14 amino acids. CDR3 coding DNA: TGTGCCAGCTCACCACGACAGGAAGGTCAGCCCCAGCATTTT. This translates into CASSPRQEGQPQHF.

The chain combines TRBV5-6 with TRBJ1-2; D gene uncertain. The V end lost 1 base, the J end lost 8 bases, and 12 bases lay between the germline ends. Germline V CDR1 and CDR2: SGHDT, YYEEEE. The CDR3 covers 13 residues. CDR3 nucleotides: TGTGCCAGCAGCTTGAGGAGGTTCGCCGGCTACACCTTC. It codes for CASSLRRFAGYTF.

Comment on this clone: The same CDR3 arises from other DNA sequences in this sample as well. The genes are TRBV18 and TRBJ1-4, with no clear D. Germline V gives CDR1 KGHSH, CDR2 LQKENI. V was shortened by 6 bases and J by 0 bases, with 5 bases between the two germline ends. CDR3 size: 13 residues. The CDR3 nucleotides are TGTGCCAGCTCGAGGTCAACTAATGAAAAACTGTTTTTT. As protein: CASSRSTNEKLFF.

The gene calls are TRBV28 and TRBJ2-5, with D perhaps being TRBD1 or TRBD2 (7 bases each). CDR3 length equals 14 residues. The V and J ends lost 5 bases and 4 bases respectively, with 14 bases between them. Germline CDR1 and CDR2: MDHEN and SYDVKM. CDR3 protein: CASSPTGRGETQYF. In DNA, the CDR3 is TGTGCCAGCAGTCCGACAGGGAGGGGAGAGACCCAGTACTTC.

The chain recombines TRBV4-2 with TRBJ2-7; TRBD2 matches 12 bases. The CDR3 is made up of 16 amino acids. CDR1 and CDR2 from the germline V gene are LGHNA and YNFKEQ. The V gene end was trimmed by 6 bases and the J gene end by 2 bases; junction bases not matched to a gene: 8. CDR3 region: CASSLDGLAGPYEQYF. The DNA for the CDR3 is TGTGCCAGCAGTCTGGATGGACTAGCGGGGCCCTACGAGCAGTACTTC.

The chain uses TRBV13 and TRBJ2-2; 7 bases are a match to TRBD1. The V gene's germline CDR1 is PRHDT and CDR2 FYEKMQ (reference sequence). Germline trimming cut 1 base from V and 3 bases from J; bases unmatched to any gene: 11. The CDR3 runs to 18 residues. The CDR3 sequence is CASSLAPKTGYDTGELFF. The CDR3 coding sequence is TGTGCCAGCAGCTTAGCCCCTAAGACAGGGTATGACACCGGGGAGCTGTTTTTT.

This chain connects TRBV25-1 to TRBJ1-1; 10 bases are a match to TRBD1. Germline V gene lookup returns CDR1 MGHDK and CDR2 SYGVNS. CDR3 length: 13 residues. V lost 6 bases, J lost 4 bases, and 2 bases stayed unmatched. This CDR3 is CASRGTGVTEAFF. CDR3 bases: TGTGCCAGCAGGGGGACAGGGGTCACTGAAGCTTTCTTT. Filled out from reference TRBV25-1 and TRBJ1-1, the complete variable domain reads EADIYQTPRYLVIGTGKKITLECSQTMGHDKMYWYQQDPGMELHLIHYSYGVNSTEKGDLSSESTVSRIRTEHFPLTLESARPSHTSQYLCASRGTGVTEAFFGQGTRLTVV.

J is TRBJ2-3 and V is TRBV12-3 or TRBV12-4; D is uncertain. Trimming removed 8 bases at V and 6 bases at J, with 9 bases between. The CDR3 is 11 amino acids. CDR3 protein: CASRKLDTQYF. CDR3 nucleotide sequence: TGTGCCAGCCGCAAGTTGGATACGCAGTATTTT.

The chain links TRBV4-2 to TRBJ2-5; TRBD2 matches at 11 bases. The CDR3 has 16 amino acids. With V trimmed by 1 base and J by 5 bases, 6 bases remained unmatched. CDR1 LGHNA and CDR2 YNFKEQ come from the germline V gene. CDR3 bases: TGTGCCAGCAGCCAAGGGGAACTAGCGGGAGAGGAGACCCAGTACTTC. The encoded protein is CASSQGELAGEETQYF.

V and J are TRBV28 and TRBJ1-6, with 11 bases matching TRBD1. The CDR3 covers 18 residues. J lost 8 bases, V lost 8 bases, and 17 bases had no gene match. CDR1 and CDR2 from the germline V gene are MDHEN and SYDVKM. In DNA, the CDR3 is TGTGCCAGCCGCAGCCTAAGGGGTAGGGGACAGGGGGATTCACCCCTCCACTTT. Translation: CASRSLRGRGQGDSPLHF.

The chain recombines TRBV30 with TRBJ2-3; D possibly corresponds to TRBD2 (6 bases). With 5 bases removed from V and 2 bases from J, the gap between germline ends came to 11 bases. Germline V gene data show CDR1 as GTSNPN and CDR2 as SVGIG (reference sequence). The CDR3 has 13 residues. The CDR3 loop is CAWASGYTDTQYF. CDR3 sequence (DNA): TGTGCCTGGGCAAGCGGGTACACAGATACGCAGTATTTT.

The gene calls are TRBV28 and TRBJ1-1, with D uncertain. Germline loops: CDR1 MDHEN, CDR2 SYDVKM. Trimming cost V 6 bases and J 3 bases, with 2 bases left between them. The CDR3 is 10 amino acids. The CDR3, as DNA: TGTGCCAGCAGACACACTGAAGCTTTCTTT. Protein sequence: CASRHTEAFF.

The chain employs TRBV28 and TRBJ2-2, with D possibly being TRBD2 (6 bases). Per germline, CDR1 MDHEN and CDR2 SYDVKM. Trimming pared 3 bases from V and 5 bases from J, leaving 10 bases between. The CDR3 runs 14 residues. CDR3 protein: CASSFRGITGELFF. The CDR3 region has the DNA TGTGCCAGCAGTTTTCGGGGGATTACCGGGGAGCTGTTTTTT.

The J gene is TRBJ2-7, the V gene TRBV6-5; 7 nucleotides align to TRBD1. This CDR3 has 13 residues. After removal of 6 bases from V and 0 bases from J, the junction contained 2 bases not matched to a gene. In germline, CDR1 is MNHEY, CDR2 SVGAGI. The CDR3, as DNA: TGTGCCAGCAGGAGGGACAGCTCCTACGAGCAGTACTTC. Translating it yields CASRRDSSYEQYF.

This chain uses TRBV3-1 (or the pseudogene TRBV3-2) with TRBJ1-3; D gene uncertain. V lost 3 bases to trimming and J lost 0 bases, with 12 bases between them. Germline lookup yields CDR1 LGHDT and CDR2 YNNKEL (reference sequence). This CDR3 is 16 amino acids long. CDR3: CASSHARFSSGNTIYF. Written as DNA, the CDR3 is TGTGCCAGCAGCCATGCCAGATTCAGCTCTGGAAACACCATATATTTT.

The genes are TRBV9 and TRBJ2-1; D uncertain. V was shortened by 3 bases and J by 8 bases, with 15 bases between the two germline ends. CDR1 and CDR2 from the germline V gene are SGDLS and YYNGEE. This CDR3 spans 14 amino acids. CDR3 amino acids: CASSEARVSDEQFF. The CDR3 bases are TGTGCCAGCAGCGAGGCCAGAGTTTCGGATGAGCAGTTCTTC.

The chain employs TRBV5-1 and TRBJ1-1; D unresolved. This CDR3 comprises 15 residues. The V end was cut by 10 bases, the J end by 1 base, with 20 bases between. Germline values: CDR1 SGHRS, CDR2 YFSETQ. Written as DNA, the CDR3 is TGCGCCCCCTTATCAATAGCAACCCAGAACACTGAAGCTTTCTTT. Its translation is CAPLSIATQNTEAFF.

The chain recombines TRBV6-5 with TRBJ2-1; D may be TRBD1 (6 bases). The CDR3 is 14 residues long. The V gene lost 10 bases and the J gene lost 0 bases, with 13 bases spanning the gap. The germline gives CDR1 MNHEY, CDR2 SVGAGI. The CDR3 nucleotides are TGTGCCACCGGTAGGGGGAGCTCCTACAATGAGCAGTTCTTC. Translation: CATGRGSSYNEQFF.